The rows below give T cell receptor beta chains drawn from one sample of a study of T cell repertoires in cytomegalovirus infection. Their antigens remain unidentified. TCRdb itself ran the reads through MiXCR, one entry per CDR3 protein. The data contain about 360,000 distinct CDR3 sequences, about a third of them singletons. The sequences come from cultured PBMCs, collected from culture after CMV antigen stimulation. These receptors came from a human donor in good health (CMV status not recorded). Some clones in this sample may be carry-over from other donors' samples. Each CDR3 is given with its conserved first and last residue. The order of the fields is D gene, J gene, V gene, CDR3 protein. A D gene is named only where the DNA matches it firmly.

TRBD1 | TRBJ1-1 | TRBV6-2/TRBV6-3 | CASSYWGQGVVNTEAFF
TRBD2 | TRBJ2-7 | TRBV9 | CASSVGGTSGSYEQYF
- | TRBJ1-5 | TRBV12-3/TRBV12-4 | CASRPQGTGQPQHF
- | TRBJ2-7 | TRBV24-1 | CATSDLTRNEQYF
TRBD2 | TRBJ2-1 | TRBV20-1 | CSARAPGGSSYNEQFF
TRBD2 | TRBJ2-1 | TRBV6-6 | CASSYKLSGRSYNEQFF
TRBD1 | TRBJ2-5 | TRBV7-6 | CASGPGTGNQETQYF
TRBD1 | TRBJ2-3 | TRBV6-5 | CASSPGGLSSDTQYF
- | TRBJ2-1 | TRBV4-1 | CASSQEGGGPGNEQFF
TRBD1 | TRBJ2-6 | TRBV4-1 | CASSLAIPGQGARGANVLTF
- | TRBJ1-5 | TRBV20-1 | CSAAQRTTASNQPQHF
- | TRBJ2-1 | TRBV7-2 | CASTPVEGNEQFF
- | TRBJ2-3 | TRBV13 | CASSLGRTLTDTQYF
- | TRBJ1-1 | TRBV20-1 | CSARGSQGTEAFF
TRBD2 | TRBJ2-2 | TRBV15 | CATSPGLADLTGELFF
- | TRBJ2-1 | TRBV20-1 | CSASPRYNEQFF
- | TRBJ2-2 | TRBV6-2/TRBV6-3 | CASSRTSPNTGELFF
- | TRBJ1-5 | TRBV7-9 | CASSRGLGNQPQHF
TRBD1 | TRBJ2-1 | TRBV7-6 | CASSYDRGRVDEQFF
TRBD2 | TRBJ2-7 | TRBV7-2 | CASSFWTSGSNEQYF
TRBD1 | TRBJ1-2 | TRBV7-4 | CASSPLGTGYGYTF
- | TRBJ2-2 | TRBV7-3 | CASSPRGDTGELFF